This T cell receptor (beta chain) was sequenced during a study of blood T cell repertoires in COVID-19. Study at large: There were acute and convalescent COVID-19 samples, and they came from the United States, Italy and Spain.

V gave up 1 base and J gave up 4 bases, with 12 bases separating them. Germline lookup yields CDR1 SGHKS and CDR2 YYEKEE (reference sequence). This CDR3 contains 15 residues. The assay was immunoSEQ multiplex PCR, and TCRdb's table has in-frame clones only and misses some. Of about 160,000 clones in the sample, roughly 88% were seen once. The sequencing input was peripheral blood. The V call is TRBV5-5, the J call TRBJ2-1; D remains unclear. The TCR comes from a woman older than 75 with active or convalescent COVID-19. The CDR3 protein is CASSLNSLLYNEQFF. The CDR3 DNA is TGTGCCAGCAGCTTGAATAGCCTTCTTTACAATGAGCAGTTCTTC.